Judged by frequency, the clone carrying this T cell receptor (beta chain) is medium-sized. Its antigen is not identified. Read coverage stops 3 residues before the CDR3 terminus; the germline J gene supplies the remainder. The data belong to a study of T cells in women clearing cervical HPV infection. Whole-study context: Case blood was drawn when the lesion was first found; control blood after infection became undetectable.

Measured with immunoSEQ multiplex PCR; TCRdb has only the in-frame clones, and not every one. Recorded here are some 30,000 clones; the top ten clones represent roughly 4.2%. Study observations and caveats: TRBV6-7 abundance was lower in cases than controls (around 0.1% versus 0.15%).

The CDR3 totals 17 residues. Trimming shortened V by 1 base and J by 1 base, and 16 bases separated the two germline ends. CDR1 and CDR2 (germline): MNHEY, SVGEGT. This receptor was taken from a woman between 18 and 69 years old with a cervical HPV16 infection that either progressed to CIN3+ or cleared (not recorded which). The sample consisted of blood buffy coat. This chain connects TRBV6-2 or TRBV6-3 to TRBJ2-5; weak D call: TRBD2 (6 bases). The CDR3 protein is CASSYWGSGPGQETQYF. The DNA read from the CDR3 is TGTGCCAGCAGTTACTGGGGAAGCGGGCCGGGCCAAGAGACC.